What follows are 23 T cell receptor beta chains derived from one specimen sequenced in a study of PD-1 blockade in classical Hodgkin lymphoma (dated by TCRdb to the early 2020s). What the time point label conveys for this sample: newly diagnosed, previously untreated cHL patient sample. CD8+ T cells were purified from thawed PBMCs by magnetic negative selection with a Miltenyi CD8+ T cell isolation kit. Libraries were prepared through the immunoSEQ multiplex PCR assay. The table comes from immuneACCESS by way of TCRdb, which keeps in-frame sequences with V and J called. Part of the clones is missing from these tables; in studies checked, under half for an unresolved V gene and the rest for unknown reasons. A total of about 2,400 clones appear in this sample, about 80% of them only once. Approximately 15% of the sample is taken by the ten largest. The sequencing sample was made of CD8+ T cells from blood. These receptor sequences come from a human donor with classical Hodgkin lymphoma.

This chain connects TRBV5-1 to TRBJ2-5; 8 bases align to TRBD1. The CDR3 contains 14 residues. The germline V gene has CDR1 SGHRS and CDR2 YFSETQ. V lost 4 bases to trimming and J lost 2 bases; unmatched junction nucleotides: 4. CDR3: CASSPTGGQETQYF. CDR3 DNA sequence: TGCGCCAGCAGCCCTACAGGGGGACAAGAGACCCAGTACTTC.

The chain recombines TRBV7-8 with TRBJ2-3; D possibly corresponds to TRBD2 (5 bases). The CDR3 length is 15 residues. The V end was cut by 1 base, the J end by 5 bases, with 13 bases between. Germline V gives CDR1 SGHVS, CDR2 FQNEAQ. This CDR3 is CASSLVFLAGDTQYF. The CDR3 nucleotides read TGTGCCAGCAGCTTAGTATTCCTAGCCGGAGATACGCAGTATTTT.

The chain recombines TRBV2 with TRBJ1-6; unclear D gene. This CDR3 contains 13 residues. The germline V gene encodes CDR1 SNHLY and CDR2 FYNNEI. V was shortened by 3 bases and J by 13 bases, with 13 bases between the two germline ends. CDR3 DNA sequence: TGTGCCAGCAGTGATAGATCCGATCCGCCCCTCCACTTT. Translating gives CASSDRSDPPLHF. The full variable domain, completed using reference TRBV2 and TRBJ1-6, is EPEVTQTPSHQVTQMGQEVILRCVPISNHLYFYWYRQILGQKVEFLVSFYNNEISEKSEIFDDQFSVERPDGSNFTLKIRSTKLEDSAMYFCASSDRSDPPLHFGNGTRLTVT.

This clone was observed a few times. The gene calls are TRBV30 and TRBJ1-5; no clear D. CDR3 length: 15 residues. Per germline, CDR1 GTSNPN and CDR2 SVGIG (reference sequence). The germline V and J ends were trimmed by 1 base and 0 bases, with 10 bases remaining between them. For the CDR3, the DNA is TGTGCCTGGAGTGAGGGATCCGATAGCAATCAGCCCCAGCATTTT. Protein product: CAWSEGSDSNQPQHF.

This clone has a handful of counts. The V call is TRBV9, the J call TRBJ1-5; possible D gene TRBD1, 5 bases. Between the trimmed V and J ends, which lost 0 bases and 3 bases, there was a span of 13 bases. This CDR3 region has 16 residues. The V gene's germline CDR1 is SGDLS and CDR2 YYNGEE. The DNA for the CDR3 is TGTGCCAGCAGCGTAGGGCCGAACAGGTTCAATCAGCCCCAGCATTTT. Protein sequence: CASSVGPNRFNQPQHF.

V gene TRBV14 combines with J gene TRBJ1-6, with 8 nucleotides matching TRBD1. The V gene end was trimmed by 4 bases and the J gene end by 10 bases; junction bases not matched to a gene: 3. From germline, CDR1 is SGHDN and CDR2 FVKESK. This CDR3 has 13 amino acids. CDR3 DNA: TGTGCCAGCAGCCCCAGGGGGCGATCACCCCTCCACTTT. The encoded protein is CASSPRGRSPLHF.

CDR3 loop: CASSFRTAKTNTEAFF. CDR3 bases: TGTGCCAGCAGCTTTAGGACAGCTAAAACGAACACTGAAGCTTTCTTT. V gene TRBV13 combines with J gene TRBJ1-1; possible D gene TRBD1, 6 bases. In germline, CDR1 is PRHDT, CDR2 FYEKMQ (reference sequence). The V and J ends lost 3 bases and 1 base respectively, with 15 bases between them. The CDR3 length is 16 residues.

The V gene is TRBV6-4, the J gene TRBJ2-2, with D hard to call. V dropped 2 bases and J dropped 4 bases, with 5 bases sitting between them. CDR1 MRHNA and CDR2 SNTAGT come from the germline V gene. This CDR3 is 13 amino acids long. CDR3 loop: CASSDSSTGELFF. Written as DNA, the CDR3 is TGTGCCAGCAGTGACAGTTCCACCGGGGAGCTGTTTTTT.

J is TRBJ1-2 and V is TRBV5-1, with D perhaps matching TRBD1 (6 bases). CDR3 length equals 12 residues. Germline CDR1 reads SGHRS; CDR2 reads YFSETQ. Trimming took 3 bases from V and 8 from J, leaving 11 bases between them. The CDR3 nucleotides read TGCGCCAGCAGCTCCTACAGGGACGGCTACACCTTC. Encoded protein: CASSSYRDGYTF.

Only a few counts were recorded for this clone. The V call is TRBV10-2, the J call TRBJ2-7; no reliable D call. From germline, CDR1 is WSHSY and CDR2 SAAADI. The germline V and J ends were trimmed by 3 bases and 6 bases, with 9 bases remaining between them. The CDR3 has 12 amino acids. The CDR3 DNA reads TGCGCCAGCAGTGATAGTTTACTCGAGCAGTACTTC. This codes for CASSDSLLEQYF.

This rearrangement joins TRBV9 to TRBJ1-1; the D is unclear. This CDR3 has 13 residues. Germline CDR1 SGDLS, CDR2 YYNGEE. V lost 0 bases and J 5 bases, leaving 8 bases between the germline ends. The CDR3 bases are TGTGCCAGCAGCGTAGAAGGGATGACTGAAGCTTTCTTT. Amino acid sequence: CASSVEGMTEAFF.

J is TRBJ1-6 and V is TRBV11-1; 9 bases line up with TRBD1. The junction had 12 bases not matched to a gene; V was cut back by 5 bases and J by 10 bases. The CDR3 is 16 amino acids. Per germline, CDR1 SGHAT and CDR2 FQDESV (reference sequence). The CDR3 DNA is TGTGCCAGCAGCCAAGGACAGGGGATGAGGGAATCACCCCTCCACTTT. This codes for CASSQGQGMRESPLHF.

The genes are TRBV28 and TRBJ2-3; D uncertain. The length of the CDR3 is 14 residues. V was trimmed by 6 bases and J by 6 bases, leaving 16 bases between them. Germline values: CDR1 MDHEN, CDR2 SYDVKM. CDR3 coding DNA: TGTGCCAGCAGCCTTGAAACCCCCAGGGATACGCAGTATTTT. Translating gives CASSLETPRDTQYF.

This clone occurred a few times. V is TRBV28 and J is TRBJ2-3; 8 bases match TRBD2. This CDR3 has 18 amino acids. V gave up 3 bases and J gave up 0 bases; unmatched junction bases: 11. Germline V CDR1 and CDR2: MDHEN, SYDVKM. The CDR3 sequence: CASSFPSTSGGSTDTQYF. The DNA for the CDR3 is TGTGCCAGCAGTTTCCCCTCAACTAGCGGAGGAAGCACAGATACGCAGTATTTT.

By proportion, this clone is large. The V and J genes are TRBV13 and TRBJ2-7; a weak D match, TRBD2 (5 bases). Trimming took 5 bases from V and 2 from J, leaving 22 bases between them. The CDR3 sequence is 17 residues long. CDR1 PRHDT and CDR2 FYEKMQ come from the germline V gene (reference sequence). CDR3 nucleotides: TGTGCCAGCAGCCGCTCTCGGGGTGGGCACACGCCCTACGAGCAGTACTTC. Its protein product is CASSRSRGGHTPYEQYF.

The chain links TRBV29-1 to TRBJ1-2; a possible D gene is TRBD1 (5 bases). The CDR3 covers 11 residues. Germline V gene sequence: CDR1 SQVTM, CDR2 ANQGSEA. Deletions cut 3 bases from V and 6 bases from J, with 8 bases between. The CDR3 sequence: CSVEGVNGYTF. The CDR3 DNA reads TGCAGCGTTGAGGGGGTAAATGGCTACACCTTC. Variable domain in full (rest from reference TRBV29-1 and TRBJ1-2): SAVISQKPSRDICQRGTSLTIQCQVDSQVTMMFWYRQQPGQSLTLIATANQGSEATYESGFVIDKFPISRPNLTFSTLTVSNMSPEDSSIYLCSVEGVNGYTFGSGTRLTVV.

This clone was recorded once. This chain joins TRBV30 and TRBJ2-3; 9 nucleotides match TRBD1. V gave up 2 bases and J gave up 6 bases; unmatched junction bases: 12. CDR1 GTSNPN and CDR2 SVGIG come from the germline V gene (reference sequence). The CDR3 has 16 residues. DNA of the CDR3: TGTGCCTGGAGTACCACACCGGGACAGGGAAGGGATACGCAGTATTTT. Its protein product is CAWSTTPGQGRDTQYF.

As DNA, the CDR3 is TGTGCCAGCAGTGTTTGGGGGTACACTGAAGCTTTCTTT. Protein product: CASSVWGYTEAFF. The chain employs TRBV2 and TRBJ1-1; tentatively, D is TRBD1 (5 bases). Germline CDR1 and CDR2: SNHLY and FYNNEI. Trimming removed 4 bases from V and 3 bases from J, with 9 bases in between. The CDR3 is made up of 13 amino acids.

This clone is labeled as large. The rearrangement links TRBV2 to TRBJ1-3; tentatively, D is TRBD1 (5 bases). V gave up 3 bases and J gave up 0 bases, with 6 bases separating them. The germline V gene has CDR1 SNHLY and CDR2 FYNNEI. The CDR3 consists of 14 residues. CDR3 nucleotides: TGTGCCAGCAGTGACAGGGACTCTGGAAACACCATATATTTT. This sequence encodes CASSDRDSGNTIYF.

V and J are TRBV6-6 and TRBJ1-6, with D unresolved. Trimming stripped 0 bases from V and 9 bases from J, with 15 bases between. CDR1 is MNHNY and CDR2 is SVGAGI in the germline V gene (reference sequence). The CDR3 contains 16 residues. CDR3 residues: CASSYSYPSAGSPLHF. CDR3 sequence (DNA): TGTGCCAGCAGTTACTCATATCCCAGCGCAGGTTCACCCCTCCACTTT.

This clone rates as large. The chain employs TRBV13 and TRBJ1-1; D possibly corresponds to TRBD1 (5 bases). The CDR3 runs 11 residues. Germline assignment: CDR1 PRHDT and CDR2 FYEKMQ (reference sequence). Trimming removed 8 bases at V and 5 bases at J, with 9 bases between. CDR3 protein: CASGGVTEAFF. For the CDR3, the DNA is TGTGCCAGCGGAGGGGTTACTGAAGCTTTCTTT.

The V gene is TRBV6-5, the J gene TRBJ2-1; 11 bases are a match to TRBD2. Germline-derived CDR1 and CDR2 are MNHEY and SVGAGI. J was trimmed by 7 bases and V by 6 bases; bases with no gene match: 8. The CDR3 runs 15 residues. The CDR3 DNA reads TGTGCCAGCAGGCCTACTAGCGGGGGAGGGAATGAGCAGTTCTTC. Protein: CASRPTSGGGNEQFF.

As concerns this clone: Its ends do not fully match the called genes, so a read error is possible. The CDR3 loop reads CASSFYGGSSFF. The CDR3 nucleotides read TGTGCCAGCAGCTTCTACGGTGGCAGCTCCTTCTTC. The rearrangement uses TRBV5-6 and TRBJ1-2; D not resolved. CDR3 size: 12 residues. The germline CDR1 and CDR2 sequences are SGHDT and YYEEEE.